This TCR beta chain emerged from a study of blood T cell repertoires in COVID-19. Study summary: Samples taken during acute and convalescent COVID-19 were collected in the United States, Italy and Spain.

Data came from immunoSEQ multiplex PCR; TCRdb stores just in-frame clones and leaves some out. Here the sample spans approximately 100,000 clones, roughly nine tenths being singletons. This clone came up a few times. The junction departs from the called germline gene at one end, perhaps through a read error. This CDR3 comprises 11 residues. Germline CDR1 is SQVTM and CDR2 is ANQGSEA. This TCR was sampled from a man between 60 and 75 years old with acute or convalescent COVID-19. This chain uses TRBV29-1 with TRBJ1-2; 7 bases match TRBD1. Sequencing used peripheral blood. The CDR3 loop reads CSVELGTAYAF. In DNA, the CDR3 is TGCAGCGTTGAGTTGGGGACAGCTTACGCCTTC.